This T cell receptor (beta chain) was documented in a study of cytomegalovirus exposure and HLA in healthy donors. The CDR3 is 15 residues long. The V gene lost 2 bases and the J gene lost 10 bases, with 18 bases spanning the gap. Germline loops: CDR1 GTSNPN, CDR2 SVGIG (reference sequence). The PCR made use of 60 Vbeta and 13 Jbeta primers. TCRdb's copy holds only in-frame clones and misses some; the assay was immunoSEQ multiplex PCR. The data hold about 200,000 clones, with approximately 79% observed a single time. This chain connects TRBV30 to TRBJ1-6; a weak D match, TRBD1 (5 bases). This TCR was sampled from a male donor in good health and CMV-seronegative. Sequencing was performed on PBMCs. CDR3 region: CAWSPRGTTQSPLHF. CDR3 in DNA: TGTGCCTGGAGTCCACGGGGGACGACGCAATCACCCCTCCACTTT. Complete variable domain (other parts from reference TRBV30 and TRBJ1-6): SQTIHQWPATLVQPVGSPLSLECTVEGTSNPNLYWYRQAAGRGLQLLFYSVGIGQISSEVPQNLSASRPQDRQFILSSKKLLLSDSGFYLCAWSPRGTTQSPLHFGNGTRLTVT.